What follows are 27 T cell receptor beta chains derived from one specimen sequenced in a study of T cell repertoires in cytomegalovirus infection. Antigen specificity for these receptors is unknown. MiXCR, applied by TCRdb to the reads, yields one record per CDR3 protein. The sample comprises some 940,000 distinct CDR3 sequences, around a third of which are singletons, and roughly an eighth rests with the top ten. The sequencing here drew on cultured CD8+ T cells from PBMCs, taken from culture after CMV antigen stimulation. The receptor source for this set is a human donor in good health (CMV status not recorded). Some clones in this sample may be carry-over from other donors' samples.

This sequence joins TRBV7-2 and TRBJ2-1; D is uncertain. The germline V and J ends were trimmed by 0 bases and 0 bases, with 9 bases remaining between them. The germline gives CDR1 SGHTA, CDR2 FQGNSA. The CDR3 is 16 residues long. Here the CDR3 reads CASSLASTSSYNEQFF. The CDR3 region has the DNA TGTGCCAGCAGCTTAGCGTCTACGAGCTCCTACAATGAGCAGTTCTTC.

The chain recombines TRBV28 with TRBJ1-1, with no clear D. V was shortened by 3 bases and J by 7 bases, with 12 bases between the two germline ends. Germline V lookup: CDR1 MDHEN, CDR2 SYDVKM. There are 13 residues in the CDR3. CDR3 amino acids: CASSFLGLLEAFF. CDR3 bases: TGTGCCAGCAGTTTCTTAGGGCTCCTTGAAGCTTTCTTT.

The rearrangement uses TRBV7-6 and TRBJ2-7, with 10 bases aligning to TRBD1. The J segment lost 1 base and the V segment lost 2 bases, leaving 11 bases of the junction unmatched. The CDR3 covers 18 residues. Germline values: CDR1 SGHVS, CDR2 FNYEAQ. CDR3 amino acids: CASSLFHSGDRGSYEQYF. The CDR3 DNA reads as TGTGCCAGCAGCTTATTTCATTCCGGGGACAGGGGTTCCTACGAGCAGTACTTC.

On this clonotype itself: One base away lies a much larger clone, so this may be a sequencing read error. The chain uses TRBV7-9 and TRBJ2-2, with TRBD2 matching over 9 bases. The germline CDR1 and CDR2 sequences are SEHNR and FQNEAQ (reference sequence). The CDR3 runs 16 residues. CDR3: CVSSLSGTSTTGELFF. In DNA, the CDR3 is TGTGTCAGCAGCCTATCCGGGACTAGCACCACCGGGGAGCTGTTTTTT.

The table lists this clonotype with a few counts. The chain carries TRBV13 and TRBJ1-1; D remains unclear. The V end lost 4 bases, the J end lost 0 bases, and 9 bases lay between the germline ends. Germline V gives CDR1 PRHDT, CDR2 FYEKMQ (reference sequence). The CDR3 is 14 amino acids. CDR3: CASSSRWVNTEAFF. As DNA, the CDR3 is TGTGCCAGCAGCTCCCGCTGGGTGAACACTGAAGCTTTCTTT.

This clonotype has just a few counts. The rearrangement joins TRBV5-1 to TRBJ1-1; 9 bases match TRBD1. Germline loops: CDR1 SGHRS, CDR2 YFSETQ. There are 15 residues in the CDR3. The V segment lost 7 bases and the J segment 4 bases; nucleotides outside the gene matches: 11. The CDR3 here is CASSLLQGAATEAFF. The CDR3 DNA reads as TGCGCCAGCTCTCTCTTACAGGGGGCTGCCACTGAAGCTTTCTTT. Complete variable domain (other parts from reference TRBV5-1 and TRBJ1-1): KAGVTQTPRYLIKTRGQQVTLSCSPISGHRSVSWYQQTPGQGLQFLFEYFSETQRNKGNFPGRFSGRQFSNSRSEMNVSTLELGDSALYLCASSLLQGAATEAFFGQGTRLTVV.

V is TRBV20-1 and J is TRBJ2-1, with TRBD2 matching 9 bases. The V and J ends lost 2 bases and 7 bases, in that order; junction bases with no gene match: 6. This CDR3 contains 14 residues. From germline, CDR1 is DFQATT and CDR2 SNEGSKA (reference sequence). Written as DNA, the CDR3 is TGCAGTGCTAGACGGCGGGGGGGCCGGAATGAGCAGTTCTTC. This encodes CSARRRGGRNEQFF.

In its sample, this clonotype was seen many times. The V and J genes are TRBV7-2 and TRBJ2-5, with D possibly matching TRBD2 (7 bases). The CDR3 has 15 residues. The germline V gene encodes CDR1 SGHTA and CDR2 FQGNSA. V shed 7 bases and J shed 4 bases, with 19 bases lying between them. The CDR3 DNA reads TGTGCCAGCATCAAGGGTGGGGGGGGCCTAGAGACCCAGTACTTC. This encodes CASIKGGGGLETQYF.

This clonotype was seen more than once but under ten times. The chain recombines TRBV5-4 with TRBJ2-5; D gene uncertain. Trimming stripped 3 bases from V and 5 bases from J, with 20 bases between. The CDR3 sequence is 16 residues long. CDR1 and CDR2 (germline): SGHNT, YYREEE (reference sequence). The CDR3 loop is CASSSLFVPQEETQYF. CDR3 bases: TGTGCCAGCAGCTCCCTGTTCGTGCCCCAGGAGGAGACCCAGTACTTC.

This sequence joins TRBV6-1 and TRBJ2-1; possible D gene TRBD1, 6 bases. Germline CDR1 MNHNS, CDR2 SASEGT. This CDR3 is built from 11 residues. Trimming took off 8 bases at V and 9 bases at J, with 11 bases between the two ends. CDR3 bases: TGTGCCAGCCCGAGGGGGAGTGAGCAGTTCTTC. As protein: CASPRGSEQFF.

This chain links TRBV7-2 with TRBJ1-4; D might be TRBD1 (6 bases). Germline V lookup: CDR1 SGHTA, CDR2 FQGNSA. Trimming removed 5 bases at V and 5 bases at J, with 15 bases between. The CDR3 length is 15 residues. The CDR3 nucleotides read TGTGCCAGCAGCGCCTCGGACAGCCGCAATGAAAAACTGTTTTTT. Protein: CASSASDSRNEKLFF.

V is TRBV2 and J is TRBJ2-3; D ambiguous. Trimming left V 2 bases short and J 1 base short, with 10 bases between. Germline CDR1 is SNHLY and CDR2 is FYNNEI. This CDR3 has 15 residues. This CDR3 is CASSEFGPRTDTQYF. The CDR3 DNA reads as TGTGCCAGCAGTGAATTTGGACCCCGCACAGATACGCAGTATTTT.

This clonotype was detected only a few times. The chain is built from TRBV7-9 and TRBJ1-2; 10 bases match TRBD1. Germline assignment: CDR1 SEHNR and CDR2 FQNEAQ (reference sequence). The V and J ends lost 4 bases and 3 bases, in that order; junction bases with no gene match: 8. The CDR3 is made up of 16 amino acids. CDR3 nucleotides: TGTGCCAGCAGCTCCTCGGGACAGGGGATCGACTATGGCTACACCTTC. Its translation: CASSSSGQGIDYGYTF.

This sequence joins TRBV10-3 and TRBJ2-3; D perhaps matches TRBD1 (5 bases). The CDR3 sequence is 16 residues long. V lost 2 bases, J lost 0 bases, and 12 bases lay in between. Germline assignment: CDR1 ENHRY and CDR2 SYGVKD. CDR3 residues: CAISEGQSSSTDTQYF. In nucleotides, the CDR3 is TGTGCCATCAGTGAGGGACAAAGTTCTAGCACAGATACGCAGTATTTT.

A few counts support this clonotype. The rearrangement links TRBV3-1 to TRBJ2-5, with 10 bases that match TRBD2. Germline-derived CDR1 and CDR2 are LGHDT and YNNKEL (reference sequence). The CDR3 extends over 15 amino acids. With 7 bases clipped from V and 5 bases from J, the junction kept 10 bases outside the gene matches. CDR3 nucleotides: TGTGCCAGCAAGGAAGCGGGGGGGCCCTTGGAGACCCAGTACTTC. Translated, it gives CASKEAGGPLETQYF.

This clonotype has a handful of counts. The chain is built from TRBV27 and TRBJ2-1, with 9 bases fitting TRBD1. The CDR3 is 14 amino acids. J gave up 6 bases and V 10 bases, and 10 bases lay outside the gene matches. Germline CDR1 MNHEY, CDR2 SMNVEV (reference sequence). The CDR3 coding sequence is TGTGCCACGGTACAGGGGGCGAACGTCAATGAGCAGTTCTTC. Its protein product is CATVQGANVNEQFF.

As regards this clonotype: A much more abundant neighbour one base away suggests this may be a read error. The V gene is TRBV7-6, the J gene TRBJ2-7; D not resolved. V lost 0 bases, J lost 6 bases, and 12 bases lay in between. CDR1 and CDR2 from the germline V gene are SGHVS and FNYEAQ. The CDR3 loop spans 14 amino acids. The CDR3 DNA is TGTGCCAGCAGCTTAGCGCAGACGACCATCGAGCAGTACTTC. This translates into CASSLAQTTIEQYF.

This CDR3 reads CASSRKGTALSIDTQYF. The CDR3 DNA follows: TGCGCCAGCAGCCGGAAAGGGACAGCTTTATCCATAGATACGCAGTATTTT. This chain connects TRBV4-3 to TRBJ2-3, with 7 bases fitting TRBD1. The V gene's germline CDR1 is LGHNA and CDR2 YSLEER. The CDR3 consists of 17 residues. Trimming cost V 4 bases and J 5 bases; bases outside gene matches: 15.

This clonotype was counted ten times or more. This chain connects TRBV7-9 to TRBJ2-7, with 10 bases aligning to TRBD2. V shed 0 bases, J shed 1 base, and the junction held 0 bases outside the gene matches. The germline V gene encodes CDR1 SEHNR and CDR2 FQNEAQ (reference sequence). This CDR3 contains 15 residues. The CDR3 nucleotides are TGTGCCAGCAGCTTAGCTAGCGGGGGGTCCTACGAGCAGTACTTC. This encodes CASSLASGGSYEQYF. The variable domain in full, with the rest retrieved from reference TRBV7-9 and TRBJ2-7, is DTGVSQNPRHKITKRGQNVTFRCDPISEHNRLYWYRQTLGQGPEFLTYFQNEAQLEKSRLLSDRFSAERPKGSFSTLEIQRTEQGDSAMYLCASSLASGGSYEQYFGPGTRLTVT.

This clonotype was seen a single time. A much larger clone lies one base from this, so it may be a read error. The rearrangement links TRBV6-6 to TRBJ1-6; maybe TRBD1 (5 bases). Germline values: CDR1 MNHNY, CDR2 SVGAGI (reference sequence). CDR3 size: 14 residues. The CDR3 DNA follows: TGTGCCAGCGAGGGCGGGGCTAATAATTCACCCCTCTACTTT. Residues: CASEGGANNSPLYF.

V gene TRBV6-5 combines with J gene TRBJ2-3; 7 bases are shared with TRBD1. V trimming: 2 bases; J trimming: 0 bases; junction bases outside the gene matches: 2. CDR1 MNHEY and CDR2 SVGAGI come from the germline V gene. The CDR3 runs to 15 residues. The CDR3 coding sequence is TGTGCCAGCAGTTACGCACAGGGGAGCACAGATACGCAGTATTTT. The encoded protein is CASSYAQGSTDTQYF.

In this sample, this clonotype turned up a few times. This chain uses TRBV12-5 with TRBJ2-7; D assignment may be TRBD1 or TRBD2 (5 bases each). Germline V CDR1 and CDR2: LGHNT, FRNRAP. Deletions cut 5 bases from V and 2 bases from J, with 10 bases between. The CDR3 length is 13 residues. The CDR3 sequence: CASGVGAPYEQYF. The CDR3 coding sequence is TGTGCTAGTGGTGTCGGGGCACCCTACGAGCAGTACTTC.

CDR3: CASSRGGSLEAFF. Here the CDR3 DNA reads TGTGCCAGCAGCCGGGGAGGGTCCCTTGAAGCTTTCTTT. The rearrangement joins TRBV6-2 or TRBV6-3 to TRBJ1-1; D is uncertain. With 6 bases removed from V and 7 bases from J, the gap between germline ends came to 15 bases. This CDR3 spans 13 amino acids. CDR1 is MNHEY, CDR2 SVGEGT, per germline.

The chain joins TRBV12-3 or TRBV12-4 to TRBJ1-3; D not certain. V dropped 6 bases and J dropped 0 bases, with 12 bases sitting between them. The CDR3 consists of 15 residues. CDR3 sequence: CASRGALISGNTIYF. In DNA, the CDR3 is TGTGCCAGCAGGGGTGCCCTGATCTCTGGAAACACCATATATTTT.

As for this clonotype: The junction differs from germline at one of its ends, possibly a read error. The V and J genes are TRBV7-3 and TRBJ2-1, with D hard to call. Germline V gene data show CDR1 as SGHTA and CDR2 as FQGTGA. The CDR3 runs to 13 residues. In DNA, the CDR3 is TGTGCCAGCAGCTTGTACTCCTGCAATGAGCAGTTCTTC. This sequence encodes CASSLYSCNEQFF. Complete variable domain (other parts from reference TRBV7-3 and TRBJ2-1): GAGVSQTPSNKVTEKGKYVELRCDPISGHTALYWYRQSLGQGPEFLIYFQGTGAADDSGLPNDRFFAVRPEGSVSTLKIQRTERGDSAVYLCASSLYSCNEQFFGPGTRLTVL.

The sample holds many counts of this clonotype. V gene TRBV7-9 combines with J gene TRBJ1-5, with D uncertain. The CDR3 has 23 amino acids. Germline values: CDR1 SEHNR, CDR2 FQNEAQ (reference sequence). Trimming pared 1 base from V and 6 bases from J, leaving 37 bases between. CDR3 loop: CASSLGYPLNRTGRSRASQPQHF. The CDR3 DNA sequence: TGTGCCAGCAGCTTAGGATACCCACTCAATCGTACCGGGAGGTCTAGGGCGAGTCAGCCCCAGCATTTT.

The J gene is TRBJ2-1, the V gene TRBV3-1; D remains unclear. The CDR3 is 17 amino acids. The V and J ends lost 0 bases and 0 bases respectively, with 12 bases between them. Germline loops: CDR1 LGHDT, CDR2 YNNKEL (reference sequence). The CDR3: CASSQDIWRSSYNEQFF. The DNA for the CDR3 is TGTGCCAGCAGCCAAGATATTTGGCGGAGCTCCTACAATGAGCAGTTCTTC.